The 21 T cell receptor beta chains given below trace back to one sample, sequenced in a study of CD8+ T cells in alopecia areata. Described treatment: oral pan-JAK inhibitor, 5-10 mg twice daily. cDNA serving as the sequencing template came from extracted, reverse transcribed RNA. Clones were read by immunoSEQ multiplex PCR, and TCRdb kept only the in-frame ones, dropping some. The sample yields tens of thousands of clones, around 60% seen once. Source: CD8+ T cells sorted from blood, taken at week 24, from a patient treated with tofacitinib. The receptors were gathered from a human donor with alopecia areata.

CDR3 nucleotides: TGTGCCTGGAGTGTACACAGCAATCAGCCCCAGCATTTT. It codes for CAWSVHSNQPQHF. The gene calls are TRBV30 and TRBJ1-5; D gene ambiguous. V lost 0 bases and J 1 base, leaving 4 bases between the germline ends. The germline CDR1 and CDR2 sequences are GTSNPN and SVGIG (reference sequence). The CDR3 spans 13 residues.

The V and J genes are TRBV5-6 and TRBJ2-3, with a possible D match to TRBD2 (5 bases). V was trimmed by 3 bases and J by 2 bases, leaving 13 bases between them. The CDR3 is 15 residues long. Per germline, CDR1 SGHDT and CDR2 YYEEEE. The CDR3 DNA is TGTGCCAGCAGCTCGCGTATGGGAGCCACAGATACGCAGTATTTT. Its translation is CASSSRMGATDTQYF.

CDR3 sequence: CASSLQDGEGEYSYNEQFF. The CDR3 DNA reads as TGTGCCAGCAGCCTGCAGGACGGGGAGGGCGAATACTCCTACAATGAGCAGTTCTTC. V gene TRBV9 combines with J gene TRBJ2-1, with 7 bases aligning to TRBD2. V dropped 4 bases and J dropped 0; count of bases not matched to a gene: 16. CDR3 length: 19 amino acids. Germline-derived CDR1 and CDR2 are SGDLS and YYNGEE. Looking up the rest from reference TRBV9 and TRBJ2-1 gives the full variable domain: DSGVTQTPKHLITATGQRVTLRCSPRSGDLSVYWYQQSLDQGLQFLIQYYNGEERAKGNILERFSAQQFPDLHSELNLSSLELGDSALYFCASSLQDGEGEYSYNEQFFGPGTRLTVL.

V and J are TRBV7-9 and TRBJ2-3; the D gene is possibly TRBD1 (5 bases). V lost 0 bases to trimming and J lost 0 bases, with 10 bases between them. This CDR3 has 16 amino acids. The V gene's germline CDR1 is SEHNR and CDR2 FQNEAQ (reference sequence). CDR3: CASSLAHRISTDTQYF. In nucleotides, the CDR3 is TGTGCCAGCAGCTTAGCCCACAGGATCAGCACAGATACGCAGTATTTT.

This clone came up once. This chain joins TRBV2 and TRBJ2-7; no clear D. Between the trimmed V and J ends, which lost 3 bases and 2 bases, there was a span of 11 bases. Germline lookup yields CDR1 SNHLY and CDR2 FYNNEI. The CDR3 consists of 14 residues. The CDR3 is CASSDWTATYEQYF. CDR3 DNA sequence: TGTGCCAGCAGTGACTGGACGGCTACCTACGAGCAGTACTTC.

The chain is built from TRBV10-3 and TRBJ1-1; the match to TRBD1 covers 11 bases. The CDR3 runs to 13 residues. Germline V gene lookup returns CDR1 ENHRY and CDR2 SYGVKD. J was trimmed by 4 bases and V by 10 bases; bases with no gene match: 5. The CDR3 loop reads CATGQGAVTEAFF. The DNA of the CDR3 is TGTGCCACCGGACAGGGGGCGGTCACTGAAGCTTTCTTT.

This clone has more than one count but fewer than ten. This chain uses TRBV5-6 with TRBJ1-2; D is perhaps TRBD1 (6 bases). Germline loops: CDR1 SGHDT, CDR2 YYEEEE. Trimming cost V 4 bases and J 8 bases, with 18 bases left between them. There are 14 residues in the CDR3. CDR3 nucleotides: TGTGCCAGCAGCCCCGCCGCAGGGGATGACGGCTACACCTTC. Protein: CASSPAAGDDGYTF. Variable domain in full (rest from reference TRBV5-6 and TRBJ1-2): DAGVTQSPTHLIKTRGQQVTLRCSPKSGHDTVSWYQQALGQGPQFIFQYYEEEERQRGNFPDRFSGHQFPNYSSELNVNALLLGDSALYLCASSPAAGDDGYTFGSGTRLTVV.

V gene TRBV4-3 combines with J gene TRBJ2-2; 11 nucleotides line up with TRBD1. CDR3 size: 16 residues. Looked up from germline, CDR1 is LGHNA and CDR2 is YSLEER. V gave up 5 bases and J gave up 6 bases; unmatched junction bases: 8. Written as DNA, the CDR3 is TGCGCCAGCAGCGAAGGACGGACAGGGGGCCCCGGGGAGCTGTTTTTT. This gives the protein CASSEGRTGGPGELFF.

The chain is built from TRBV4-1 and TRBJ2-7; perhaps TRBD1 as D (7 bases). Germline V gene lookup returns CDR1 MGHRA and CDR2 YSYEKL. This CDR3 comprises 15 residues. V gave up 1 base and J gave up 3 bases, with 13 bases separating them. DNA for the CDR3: TGCGCCAGCAGCCAAGGACTCCAGGGGGGCTACGAGCAGTACTTC. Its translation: CASSQGLQGGYEQYF.

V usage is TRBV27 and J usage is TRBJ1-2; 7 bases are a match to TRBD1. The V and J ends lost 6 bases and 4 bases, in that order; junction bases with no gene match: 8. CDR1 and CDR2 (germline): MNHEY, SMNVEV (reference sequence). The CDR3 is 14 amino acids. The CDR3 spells CASSANRGAYGYTF. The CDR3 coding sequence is TGTGCCAGCAGCGCTAACAGGGGTGCCTATGGCTACACCTTC.

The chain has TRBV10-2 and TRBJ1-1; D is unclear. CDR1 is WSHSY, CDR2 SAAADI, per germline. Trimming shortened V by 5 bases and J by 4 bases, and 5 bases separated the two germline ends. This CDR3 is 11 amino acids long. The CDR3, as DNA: TGCGCCAGCAGTCCAGGCACTGAAGCTTTCTTT. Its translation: CASSPGTEAFF.

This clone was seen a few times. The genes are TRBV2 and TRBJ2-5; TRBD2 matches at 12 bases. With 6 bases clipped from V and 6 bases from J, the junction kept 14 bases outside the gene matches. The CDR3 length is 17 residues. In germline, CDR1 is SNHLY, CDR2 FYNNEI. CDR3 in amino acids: CASSELLTSGGRKTQYF. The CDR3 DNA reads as TGTGCCAGCAGCGAACTGCTGACTAGCGGGGGCCGGAAGACCCAGTACTTC.

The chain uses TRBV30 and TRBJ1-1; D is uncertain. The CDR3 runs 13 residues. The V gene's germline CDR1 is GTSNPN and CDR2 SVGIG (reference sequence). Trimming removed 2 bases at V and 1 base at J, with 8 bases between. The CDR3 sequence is CAWSQNRNTEAFF. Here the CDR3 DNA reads TGTGCCTGGAGTCAGAACAGGAACACTGAAGCTTTCTTT.

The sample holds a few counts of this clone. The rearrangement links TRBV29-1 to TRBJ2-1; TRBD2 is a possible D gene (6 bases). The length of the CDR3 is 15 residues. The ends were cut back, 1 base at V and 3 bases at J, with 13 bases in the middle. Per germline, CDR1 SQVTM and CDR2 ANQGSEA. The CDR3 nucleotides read TGCAGCGTTGAAGGTTCTAGCGTGAACTACAATGAGCAGTTCTTC. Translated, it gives CSVEGSSVNYNEQFF.

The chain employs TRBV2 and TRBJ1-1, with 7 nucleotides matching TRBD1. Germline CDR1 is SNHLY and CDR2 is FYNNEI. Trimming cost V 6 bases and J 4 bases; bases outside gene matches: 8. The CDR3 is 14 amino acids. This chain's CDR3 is CASRTGERGTEAFF. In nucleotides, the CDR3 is TGTGCCAGCAGAACAGGGGAGCGAGGCACTGAAGCTTTCTTT.

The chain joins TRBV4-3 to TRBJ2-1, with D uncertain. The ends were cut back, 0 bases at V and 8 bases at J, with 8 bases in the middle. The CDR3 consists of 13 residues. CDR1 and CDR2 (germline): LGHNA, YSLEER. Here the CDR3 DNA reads TGCGCCAGCAGCCAAGAGCGAGCAGATGAGCAGTTCTTC. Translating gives CASSQERADEQFF.

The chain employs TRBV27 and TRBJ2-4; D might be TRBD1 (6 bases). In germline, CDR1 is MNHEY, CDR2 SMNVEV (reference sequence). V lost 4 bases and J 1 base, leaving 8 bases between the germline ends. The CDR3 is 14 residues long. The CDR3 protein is CASSSGEAKNIQYF. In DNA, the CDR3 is TGTGCCAGCAGTTCAGGGGAGGCCAAAAACATTCAGTACTTC.

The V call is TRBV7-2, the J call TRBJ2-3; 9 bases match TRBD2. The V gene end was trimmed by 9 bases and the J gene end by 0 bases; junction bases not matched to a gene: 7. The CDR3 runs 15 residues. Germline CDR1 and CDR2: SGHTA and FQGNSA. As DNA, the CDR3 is TGTGCCAGTATAGCGGGGGACGTGAGCACAGATACGCAGTATTTT. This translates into CASIAGDVSTDTQYF. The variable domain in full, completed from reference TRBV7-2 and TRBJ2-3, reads GAGVSQSPSNKVTEKGKDVELRCDPISGHTALYWYRQSLGQGLEFLIYFQGNSAPDKSGLPSDRFSAERTGGSVSTLTIQRTQQEDSAVYLCASIAGDVSTDTQYFGPGTRLTVL.

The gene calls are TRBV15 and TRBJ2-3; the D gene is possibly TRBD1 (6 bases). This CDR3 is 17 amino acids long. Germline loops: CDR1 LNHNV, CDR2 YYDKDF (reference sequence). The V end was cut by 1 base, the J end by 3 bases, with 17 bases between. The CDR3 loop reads CATSRVAGGLRTDTQYF. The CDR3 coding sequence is TGTGCCACCAGCAGAGTAGCTGGGGGCCTTAGAACAGATACGCAGTATTTT.

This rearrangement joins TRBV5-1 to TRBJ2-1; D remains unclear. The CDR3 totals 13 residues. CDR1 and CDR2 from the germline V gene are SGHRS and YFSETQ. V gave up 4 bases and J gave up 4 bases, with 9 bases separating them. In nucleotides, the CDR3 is TGCGCCAGCAGCCAGATCGGTTACAATGAGCAGTTCTTC. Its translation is CASSQIGYNEQFF.

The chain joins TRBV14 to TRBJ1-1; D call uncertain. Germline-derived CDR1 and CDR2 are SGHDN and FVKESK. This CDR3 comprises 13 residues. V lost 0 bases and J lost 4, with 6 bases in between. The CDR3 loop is CASSQDGLTEAFF. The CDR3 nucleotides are TGTGCCAGCAGCCAAGACGGGCTCACTGAAGCTTTCTTT.